The 25 T cell receptor beta chains in this list originate from one sample, sequenced in a study of CD8 T cells in Susac syndrome. RNA amounts of 0.5 to 1 ug underwent reverse transcription with random hexamers. TCRdb used MiXCR to reprocess the immunoSEQ multiplex PCR reads, holding one entry per CDR3 protein. The table has over 65,000 distinct CDR3 sequences, 85% to 95% seen once; the top ten hold approximately 0.52%. Input material: CD4+ T cells from PBMCs. The origin of the receptors is a human donor with Susac syndrome.

The chain joins TRBV5-1 to TRBJ2-5; 7 bases map to TRBD2. CDR1 is SGHRS, CDR2 YFSETQ, per germline. The CDR3 runs to 14 residues. The V and J ends lost 7 bases and 3 bases, in that order; junction bases with no gene match: 9. In nucleotides, the CDR3 is TGCGCCAGCGGCCCCGGGACTATAAAAGAGACCCAGTACTTC. Translation gives CASGPGTIKETQYF. The whole variable domain, remainder taken from reference TRBV5-1 and TRBJ2-5, is KAGVTQTPRYLIKTRGQQVTLSCSPISGHRSVSWYQQTPGQGLQFLFEYFSETQRNKGNFPGRFSGRQFSNSRSEMNVSTLELGDSALYLCASGPGTIKETQYFGPGTRLLVL.

This clonotype was seen a single time. The chain links TRBV27 to TRBJ1-2; possibly TRBD1 for D (6 bases). Germline CDR1 is MNHEY and CDR2 is SMNVEV (reference sequence). V was clipped by 6 bases and J by 10 bases, with 42 bases between them. The CDR3 extends over 21 amino acids. Here the CDR3 reads CASSSRWGVTGPWGVGGVYTF. CDR3 bases: TGTGCCAGCAGCTCCCGTTGGGGCGTCACGGGTCCCTGGGGTGTTGGGGGCGTCTACACCTTC.

The CDR3 loop is CASSPAGGETQYF. As DNA, the CDR3 is TGTGCCAGCAGTCCCGCGGGGGGAGAGACCCAGTACTTC. This chain links TRBV12-3 or TRBV12-4 with TRBJ2-5; TRBD2 aligns across 8 bases. J lost 4 bases, V lost 5 bases, and 3 bases had no gene match. This CDR3 has 13 residues.

The chain recombines TRBV5-4 with TRBJ2-7, with 10 bases identical to TRBD1. CDR1 and CDR2 from the germline V gene are SGHNT and YYREEE (reference sequence). The CDR3 has 15 residues. V lost 4 bases to trimming and J lost 4 bases; unmatched junction nucleotides: 8. As DNA, the CDR3 is TGTGCCAGCAGCCAGAGGGGACAGGGGATGTACGAGCAGTACTTC. It translates to CASSQRGQGMYEQYF.

The gene calls are TRBV6-6 and TRBJ2-3, with a possible D match to TRBD1 (5 bases). The ends were cut back, 9 bases at V and 0 bases at J, with 7 bases in the middle. Germline lookup yields CDR1 MNHNY and CDR2 SVGAGI (reference sequence). The CDR3 spans 12 residues. CDR3 amino acids: CASRGSTDTQYF. CDR3 DNA: TGTGCCAGTAGGGGTAGCACAGATACGCAGTATTTT.

The chain is built from TRBV20-1 and TRBJ1-6; D unresolved. V gave up 2 bases and J gave up 11 bases, with 16 bases separating them. The CDR3 totals 14 residues. The germline gives CDR1 DFQATT, CDR2 SNEGSKA (reference sequence). The CDR3 region has the DNA TGCAGTGCTAGATCCGGGCTACGAGAGGCACCCCTCCACTTT. Encoded protein: CSARSGLREAPLHF.

The V call is TRBV7-9, the J call TRBJ2-3; possibly TRBD1 for D (6 bases). The germline V gene has CDR1 SEHNR and CDR2 FQNEAQ (reference sequence). The CDR3 has 15 amino acids. Trimming left V 0 bases short and J 5 bases short, with 12 bases between. CDR3 residues: CASSLARTGLDTQYF. As DNA, the CDR3 is TGTGCCAGCAGCTTAGCGCGAACAGGGTTAGATACGCAGTATTTT.

The chain has TRBV25-1 and TRBJ2-3; D remains ambiguous. This CDR3 spans 14 amino acids. Per the germline V gene, CDR1 is MGHDK and CDR2 is SYGVNS. V was trimmed by 2 bases and J by 5 bases, leaving 11 bases between them. CDR3 sequence (DNA): TGTGCCAGCAGTGAAGCCCTGGAGATAGATACGCAGTATTTT. Protein: CASSEALEIDTQYF.

CDR3 coding DNA: TGTGCCACGTTAGACAACGGGTCGGGGACAGATACGCAGTATTTT. As protein: CATLDNGSGTDTQYF. This chain uses TRBV6-2 or TRBV6-3 with TRBJ2-3, with D possibly matching TRBD2 (5 bases). The CDR3 is made up of 15 amino acids. Germline lookup yields CDR1 MNHEY and CDR2 SVGEGT. Trimming took 10 bases from V and 3 from J, leaving 20 bases between them.

The chain employs TRBV7-8 and TRBJ2-3, with TRBD2 matching 7 bases. Germline V lookup: CDR1 SGHVS, CDR2 FQNEAQ. The CDR3 is made up of 16 amino acids. Unmatched junction bases numbered 10, after V lost 5 bases and J lost 2 bases. In DNA, the CDR3 is TGTGCCAGCAGCCTAGGGAGGGACTGGATCACAGATACGCAGTATTTT. Residues: CASSLGRDWITDTQYF.

This clonotype was recorded only once. The chain uses TRBV5-1 and TRBJ2-7; D tentatively reads TRBD1 or TRBD2 (5 bases each). CDR1 is SGHRS, CDR2 YFSETQ, per germline. V lost 0 bases to trimming and J lost 4 bases, with 8 bases between them. The CDR3 totals 13 residues. The CDR3 DNA is TGCGCCAGCAGCTTGGATGGGGGATACGAGCAGTACTTC. Translation: CASSLDGGYEQYF.

The chain couples TRBV7-9 to TRBJ1-1; D perhaps matches TRBD1 (6 bases). The germline CDR1 and CDR2 sequences are SEHNR and FQNEAQ (reference sequence). The CDR3 is made up of 13 amino acids. V was shortened by 2 bases and J by 7 bases, with 11 bases between the two germline ends. CDR3 sequence reads: CASSLFQGNEAFF. DNA for the CDR3: TGTGCCAGCAGCTTATTCCAGGGGAATGAAGCTTTCTTT. The full variable domain, with the rest looked up from reference TRBV7-9 and TRBJ1-1, is DTGVSQNPRHKITKRGQNVTFRCDPISEHNRLYWYRQTLGQGPEFLTYFQNEAQLEKSRLLSDRFSAERPKGSFSTLEIQRTEQGDSAMYLCASSLFQGNEAFFGQGTRLTVV.

The CDR3 nucleotides read TGCGCCAGCAGCTTGCCTCGTACGAACACCGGGGAGCTGTTTTTT. Translation gives CASSLPRTNTGELFF. This chain links TRBV5-1 with TRBJ2-2, with D uncertain. The ends were cut back, 1 base at V and 0 bases at J, with 7 bases in the middle. Per the germline V gene, CDR1 is SGHRS and CDR2 is YFSETQ. The CDR3 spans 15 residues. Full variable domain (outside the CDR3, taken from reference TRBV5-1 and TRBJ2-2): KAGVTQTPRYLIKTRGQQVTLSCSPISGHRSVSWYQQTPGQGLQFLFEYFSETQRNKGNFPGRFSGRQFSNSRSEMNVSTLELGDSALYLCASSLPRTNTGELFFGEGSRLTVL.

The chain employs TRBV7-2 and TRBJ2-7, with TRBD2 matching 10 bases. The germline gives CDR1 SGHTA, CDR2 FQGNSA. The CDR3 loop spans 15 amino acids. Germline trimming cut 5 bases from V and 2 bases from J; bases unmatched to any gene: 6. The chain's CDR3 is CASSPQREGPYEQYF. In nucleotides, the CDR3 is TGTGCCAGCAGCCCCCAGCGGGAGGGCCCCTACGAGCAGTACTTC. The full variable domain, its missing parts supplied by reference TRBV7-2 and TRBJ2-7, is GAGVSQSPSNKVTEKGKDVELRCDPISGHTALYWYRQSLGQGLEFLIYFQGNSAPDKSGLPSDRFSAERTGGSVSTLTIQRTQQEDSAVYLCASSPQREGPYEQYFGPGTRLTVT.

The chain is built from TRBV6-6 and TRBJ2-2; a weak D match, TRBD2 (5 bases). The CDR3 covers 15 residues. The germline gives CDR1 MNHNY, CDR2 SVGAGI (reference sequence). Trimming cost V 6 bases and J 2 bases, with 13 bases left between them. Here the CDR3 reads CASSLRPSNTGELFF. The CDR3 nucleotides read TGTGCCAGCAGCTTGCGACCTAGCAACACCGGGGAGCTGTTTTTT.

The V call is TRBV21-1, the J call TRBJ1-2; TRBD1, the D gene given by the table, was not confirmed from the DNA. TRBV21-1 is a documented pseudogene. The CDR3 spans 14 residues. CDR3 bases: TGTGCCAGCAGCTTCGGACAGTGGAAGTATGGCTACACCTTC. Translation: CASSFGQWKYGYTF.

The chain carries TRBV29-1 and TRBJ2-1; 16 bases are a match to TRBD2. The CDR3 is 17 amino acids. Germline values: CDR1 SQVTM, CDR2 ANQGSEA. The trim removed 3 bases at V and 4 bases at J, leaving 6 bases unmatched. The CDR3: CSVEGLAGGPSYNEQFF. DNA for the CDR3: TGCAGCGTTGAGGGACTAGCGGGGGGGCCGAGTTACAATGAGCAGTTCTTC.

Only one count was recorded for this clonotype. The V and J genes are TRBV5-8 and TRBJ1-1; D remains ambiguous. This CDR3 contains 15 residues. Germline V gene data show CDR1 as SGHTS and CDR2 as YDEGEE. Deletions cut 4 bases from V and 5 bases from J, with 18 bases between. The CDR3 spells CASSTDLGRRTEAFF. The CDR3 DNA reads TGTGCCAGCAGCACAGATCTGGGGAGGAGGACTGAAGCTTTCTTT.

This clonotype was seen once. The V and J genes are TRBV9 and TRBJ2-5, with TRBD1 identical over 10 bases. Germline V CDR1 and CDR2: SGDLS, YYNGEE. V lost 0 bases and J lost 3; bases outside the gene matches: 2. The CDR3 totals 15 residues. The CDR3 DNA is TGTGCCAGCAGCGTAGTTGGACAGGGGGAAGAGACCCAGTACTTC. Amino acid sequence: CASSVVGQGEETQYF. The full variable domain, with the rest looked up from reference TRBV9 and TRBJ2-5, is DSGVTQTPKHLITATGQRVTLRCSPRSGDLSVYWYQQSLDQGLQFLIQYYNGEERAKGNILERFSAQQFPDLHSELNLSSLELGDSALYFCASSVVGQGEETQYFGPGTRLLVL.

The rearrangement links TRBV18 to TRBJ2-2; maybe TRBD2 (5 bases). With 5 bases removed from V and 2 bases from J, the gap between germline ends came to 6 bases. The germline V gene has CDR1 KGHSH and CDR2 LQKENI. The CDR3 covers 13 residues. CDR3 region: CASSWTNTGELFF. The CDR3 DNA reads TGTGCCAGCTCATGGACTAACACCGGGGAGCTGTTTTTT.

V is TRBV3-1 and J is TRBJ2-5; 8 bases align to TRBD1. J was trimmed by 6 bases and V by 2 bases; bases with no gene match: 8. The CDR3 has 15 amino acids. Germline CDR1 and CDR2: LGHDT and YNNKEL (reference sequence). CDR3 DNA: TGTGCCAGCAGCCAACTTCAGGGGGCAAAGAAGACCCAGTACTTC. Its protein is CASSQLQGAKKTQYF.

This chain connects TRBV3-1 to TRBJ2-5; TRBD2 is a possible D gene (5 bases). Germline CDR1 reads LGHDT; CDR2 reads YNNKEL (reference sequence). The CDR3 runs 13 residues. V was trimmed by 4 bases and J by 6 bases, leaving 12 bases between them. CDR3 residues: CASSPDYLKTQYF. CDR3 sequence (DNA): TGTGCCAGCAGCCCCGACTACTTAAAGACCCAGTACTTC.

This chain joins TRBV20-1 and TRBJ2-7, with D possibly matching TRBD2 (5 bases). V was trimmed by 1 base and J by 3 bases, leaving 13 bases between them. The CDR3 has 14 residues. Germline V gene sequence: CDR1 DFQATT, CDR2 SNEGSKA (reference sequence). DNA of the CDR3: TGCAGTGCTAGAGGAGGGCCGGTAGTCTACGAGCAGTACTTC. It encodes CSARGGPVVYEQYF.

The rearrangement uses TRBV7-2 and TRBJ2-4; weak D call: TRBD2 (6 bases). The V end lost 0 bases, the J end lost 1 base, and 16 bases lay between the germline ends. From germline, CDR1 is SGHTA and CDR2 FQGNSA. The length of the CDR3 is 18 residues. CDR3 region: CASSLAPEGSRAKNIQYF. The CDR3 region has the DNA TGTGCCAGCAGCTTAGCCCCGGAGGGCTCCCGGGCCAAAAACATTCAGTACTTC.

The chain uses TRBV7-2 and TRBJ1-1; D is unclear. This CDR3 has 14 amino acids. The germline V gene encodes CDR1 SGHTA and CDR2 FQGNSA. Trimming removed 5 bases at V and 1 base at J, with 11 bases between. CDR3 sequence reads: CASSLGWGNTEAFF. CDR3 coding DNA: TGTGCCAGCAGCCTAGGGTGGGGGAACACTGAAGCTTTCTTT.